Listed below are T cell receptor beta chains from one sample, sequenced in a study of blood T cell repertoires in COVID-19. Sequenced by immunoSEQ multiplex PCR; TCRdb stores in-frame clones only, minus some. The sample contains 150,000 to 200,000 clones, 78% of which appear only once. The source material was peripheral blood. All receptors derive from a woman older than 75 with active or convalescent COVID-19. Each CDR3 is given with its conserved first and last residue. A D gene is named only where the DNA matches it firmly. A row's size may be missing; if present it is once, few, many or a size class.

v_gene	d_gene	j_gene	abundance	CDR3aa	CDR3nt
TRBV10-3	NA	TRBJ2-5	NA	CAISENRGTQYF	TGTGCCATCAGTGAGAACCGGGGGACCCAGTACTTC
TRBV7-2	TRBD1	TRBJ1-1	once	CASSLTPWTGANTEAFF	TGTGCCAGCAGCTTAACCCCCTGGACAGGCGCGAACACTGAAGCTTTCTTT
TRBV5-4	TRBD2	TRBJ2-1	NA	CASSPGTSGYNEQFF	TGTGCCAGCAGCCCGGGGACTAGCGGCTACAATGAGCAGTTCTTC
TRBV27	TRBD1	TRBJ2-5	NA	CASSARGTETQYF	TGTGCCAGCAGTGCCAGGGGGACAGAGACCCAGTACTTC
TRBV5-1	NA	TRBJ2-4	once	CASSLWGGIQYF	TGCGCCAGCAGCCTATGGGGAGGCATTCAGTACTTC
TRBV4-1	TRBD2	TRBJ2-1	NA	CASSQGGSGGPYNEQFF	TGCGCCAGCAGCCAAGGTGGTAGCGGGGGACCCTACAATGAGCAGTTCTTC
TRBV9	NA	TRBJ2-5	NA	CASSVSGVGETQYF	TGTGCCAGCAGCGTATCAGGGGTCGGGGAGACCCAGTACTTC
TRBV30	TRBD1	TRBJ2-7	NA	CAWRRQGVDEQYF	TGTGCCTGGAGACGACAGGGGGTCGACGAGCAGTACTTC
TRBV7-8	NA	TRBJ2-2	NA	CASSNPSQGRGPGHTGELFF	TGTGCCAGCAGCAACCCCTCTCAGGGGCGGGGGCCCGGACACACCGGGGAGCTGTTTTTT
TRBV11-2	TRBD1	TRBJ2-5	NA	CASSFDRGSYETQYF	TGTGCCAGCAGCTTCGACAGGGGAAGTTACGAGACCCAGTACTTC
TRBV12-5	NA	TRBJ2-5	NA	CASALHGVPETQYF	TGTGCTAGTGCCTTACACGGAGTTCCCGAGACCCAGTACTTC
TRBV6-5	TRBD2	TRBJ2-2	NA	CASSTAGGPTGELFF	TGTGCCAGCAGTACAGCGGGGGGGCCAACCGGGGAGCTGTTTTTT
TRBV19	NA	TRBJ1-4	NA	CASSIAGRGREKLFF	TGTGCCAGTAGTATAGCGGGAAGAGGACGTGAAAAACTGTTTTTT
TRBV28	NA	TRBJ2-1	once	CASSLVGGYNEQFF	TGTGCCAGCAGTTTAGTTGGGGGGTACAATGAGCAGTTCTTC
TRBV19	NA	TRBJ2-7	NA	CASSVGVATDTPYEQYF	TGTGCCAGTAGTGTAGGGGTCGCGACAGACACTCCCTACGAGCAGTACTTC
TRBV28	NA	TRBJ1-1	NA	CASNNKRQENTEAFF	TGTGCCAGCAACAACAAGAGACAGGAGAACACTGAAGCTTTCTTT
TRBV6-1	TRBD2	TRBJ2-7	once	CASSDPRTSGNYEQYF	TGTGCCAGCAGTGACCCTAGGACTAGCGGAAACTACGAGCAGTACTTC
TRBV7-2	TRBD1	TRBJ1-1	NA	CASSLAGQGYTEAFF	TGTGCCAGCAGCTTAGCGGGACAGGGGTACACTGAAGCTTTCTTT
TRBV5-1	NA	TRBJ2-7	NA	CASSSWAGVDEQYF	TGCGCCAGCAGTTCTTGGGCAGGGGTCGACGAGCAGTACTTC
TRBV5-1	TRBD1	TRBJ1-1	NA	CASSLEGTGTTEAFF	TGCGCCAGCAGCTTGGAGGGGACAGGGACCACTGAAGCTTTCTTT